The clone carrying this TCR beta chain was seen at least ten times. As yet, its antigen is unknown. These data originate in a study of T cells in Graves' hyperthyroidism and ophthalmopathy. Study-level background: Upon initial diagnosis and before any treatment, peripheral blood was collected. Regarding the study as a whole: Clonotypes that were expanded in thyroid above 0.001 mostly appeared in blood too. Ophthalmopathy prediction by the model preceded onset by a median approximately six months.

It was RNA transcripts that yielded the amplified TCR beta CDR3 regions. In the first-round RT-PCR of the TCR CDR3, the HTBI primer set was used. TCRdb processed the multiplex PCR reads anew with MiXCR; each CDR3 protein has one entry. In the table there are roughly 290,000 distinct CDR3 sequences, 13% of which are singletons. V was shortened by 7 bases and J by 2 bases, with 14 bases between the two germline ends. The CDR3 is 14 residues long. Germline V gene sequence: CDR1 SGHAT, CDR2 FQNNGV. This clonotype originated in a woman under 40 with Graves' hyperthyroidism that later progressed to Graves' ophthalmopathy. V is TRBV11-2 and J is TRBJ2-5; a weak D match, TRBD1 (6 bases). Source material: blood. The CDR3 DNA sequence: TGTGCCAGCAACCGTCCGGGACAACAAGAGACCCAGTACTTC. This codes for CASNRPGQQETQYF.